This T cell receptor beta chain was identified during a study of OX40 agonist ivuxolimab in advanced cancers. The study's findings and limits: Expanded clones were, on average, more numerous in CD8+ T cells than in CD4+. Low levels of normalized T-cell clonal expansion also appeared in some nonresponders.

Repertoires were generated with immunoSEQ multiplex PCR, while TCRdb's copy carries only in-frame clones and drops some. The sample lists around 10,000 clones; 66% were seen once. Turning to this clone: Its target is unknown. One end of the junction is discordant with germline, which a read error may explain.

Germline V lookup: CDR1 MNHEY, CDR2 SVGAGI. The CDR3 is made up of 12 amino acids. This rearrangement joins TRBV6-5 to TRBJ1-2; D is perhaps TRBD1 (6 bases). This material consisted of CD4+ or CD8+ T cells sorted from blood, taken in a trial of the OX40 agonist ivuxolimab. The sequence was collected from an adult with an advanced solid tumor such as melanoma, head and neck, liver or kidney cancer. The CDR3 loop is CAISEVTGGYTF. CDR3 in DNA: TGTGCCATCAGTGAGGTGACAGGAGGCTACACCTTC.